This T cell receptor beta chain was identified in a study of blood T cell repertoires in COVID-19. Whole-study context: Specimens from acute and convalescent COVID-19 originated in the United States, Italy and Spain. Sources were T cells, B-cell-depleted T cells, or PBMCs; the material itself was cDNA or gDNA.

In the authors' workflow: Reference gene primer amplification gave nucleated cell count estimates. Sequencing was performed with immunoSEQ multiplex PCR; in TCRdb, only in-frame clones are kept and a portion is missing. For V, J and clone size, that table is used; D and trimming come from the DNA. The sample shows 73,000 or so clones, more than 65% of them seen only once. CDR1 is SGHAT and CDR2 is FQNNGV in the germline V gene. Trimming shortened V by 4 bases and J by 14 bases, and 17 bases separated the two germline ends. The CDR3 runs 12 residues. The source is a woman aged 60 to 75 with acute or convalescent COVID-19. Material: peripheral blood. This chain connects TRBV11-2 to TRBJ1-2, with D uncertain. CDR3 coding DNA: TGTGCCAGCAGCTCCCTTAGACAAGCTTCTACCTTC. It codes for CASSSLRQASTF.